The rows below give T cell receptor beta chains drawn from one sample of a study of cytomegalovirus exposure and HLA in healthy donors. Clones were read by immunoSEQ multiplex PCR, and TCRdb kept only the in-frame ones, dropping some. The sample table includes about 110,000 clones. The source material was PBMCs. These TCRs come from a man aged 50-60 years in good health and CMV-seronegative. CDR3s include the opening cysteine and the closing phenylalanine or tryptophan. The order of the fields is J gene, V gene, D gene, CDR3 protein, CDR3 DNA. D genes are given only for firm matches.

j_gene: TRBJ1-3
v_gene: TRBV7-9
d_gene: NA
CDR3aa: CASSLRGISGNTIYF
CDR3nt: TGTGCCAGCAGCTTACGGGGGATCTCCGGAAACACCATATATTTT

j_gene: TRBJ2-7
v_gene: TRBV27
d_gene: TRBD2
CDR3aa: CASSPFLASGFSYEQYF
CDR3nt: TGTGCCAGCAGCCCCTTTCTTGCTAGCGGTTTCTCCTACGAGCAGTACTTC

j_gene: TRBJ1-1
v_gene: TRBV6-5
d_gene: TRBD1
CDR3aa: CASSYSTGGFTEAFF
CDR3nt: TGTGCCAGCAGTTACTCGACAGGGGGCTTCACTGAAGCTTTCTTT

j_gene: TRBJ1-2
v_gene: TRBV6-5
d_gene: TRBD1
CDR3aa: CASRGTGGGYGYTF
CDR3nt: TGTGCCAGCAGAGGGACAGGGGGAGGCTATGGCTACACCTTC

j_gene: TRBJ2-7
v_gene: TRBV2
d_gene: NA
CDR3aa: CASSVRYEQYF
CDR3nt: TGTGCCAGCAGTGTTCGCTACGAGCAGTACTTC

j_gene: TRBJ1-2
v_gene: TRBV9
d_gene: TRBD1
CDR3aa: CASSLGTGTVEGYTF
CDR3nt: TGTGCCAGCAGCCTCGGGACAGGGACCGTGGAGGGCTACACCTTC

j_gene: TRBJ2-7
v_gene: TRBV27
d_gene: NA
CDR3aa: CASSLAGQLYEQYF
CDR3nt: TGTGCCAGCAGTTTAGCGGGACAGCTCTACGAGCAGTACTTC

j_gene: TRBJ2-5
v_gene: TRBV6-1
d_gene: NA
CDR3aa: CASSEGRTPTAQYF
CDR3nt: TGTGCCAGCAGTGAAGGCAGGACACCTACAGCCCAGTACTTC

j_gene: TRBJ2-2
v_gene: TRBV9
d_gene: NA
CDR3aa: CASSPPFGGRRNTGELFF
CDR3nt: TGTGCCAGCAGCCCCCCGTTTGGGGGCAGGAGAAACACCGGGGAGCTGTTTTTT

j_gene: TRBJ2-3
v_gene: TRBV10-2
d_gene: TRBD1
CDR3aa: CASRDRRTDTQYF
CDR3nt: TGCGCCAGCCGGGACAGGAGGACAGATACGCAGTATTTT

j_gene: TRBJ1-2
v_gene: TRBV30
d_gene: NA
CDR3aa: CAWSGVGDTYGYTF
CDR3nt: TGTGCCTGGAGTGGGGTAGGGGACACCTATGGCTACACCTTC

j_gene: TRBJ2-3
v_gene: TRBV5-1
d_gene: TRBD1
CDR3aa: CASSRGGQGTDTQYF
CDR3nt: TGCGCCAGCAGCCGCGGGGGACAGGGAACAGATACGCAGTATTTT

j_gene: TRBJ1-4
v_gene: TRBV7-2
d_gene: NA
CDR3aa: CASSRLRGAGGLFF
CDR3nt: TGTGCCAGCAGCCGCCTCCGGGGGGCCGGTGGACTGTTTTTT

j_gene: TRBJ2-7
v_gene: TRBV7-6
d_gene: NA
CDR3aa: CASSRVGGMVAEQYF
CDR3nt: TGTGCCAGCAGCCGGGTGGGGGGAATGGTCGCCGAGCAGTACTTC

j_gene: TRBJ2-7
v_gene: TRBV19
d_gene: TRBD2
CDR3aa: CASSIRLAGPPYEQYF
CDR3nt: TGTGCCAGTAGTATTCGACTAGCGGGGCCTCCCTACGAGCAGTACTTC

j_gene: TRBJ2-7
v_gene: TRBV6-5
d_gene: NA
CDR3aa: CASSSIGHPSSYEQYF
CDR3nt: TGTGCCAGCAGTTCGATCGGACACCCGAGCTCCTACGAGCAGTACTTC

j_gene: TRBJ2-1
v_gene: TRBV7-8
d_gene: NA
CDR3aa: CASSPGRGALTYNEQFF
CDR3nt: TGTGCCAGCAGCCCCGGCAGGGGGGCCCTAACCTACAATGAGCAGTTCTTC

j_gene: TRBJ1-4
v_gene: TRBV7-2
d_gene: NA
CDR3aa: CASSLDPGHEKLFF
CDR3nt: TGTGCCAGCAGCTTAGACCCGGGTCATGAAAAACTGTTTTTT

j_gene: TRBJ1-1
v_gene: TRBV9
d_gene: NA
CDR3aa: CASSVGAGLVEAFF
CDR3nt: TGTGCCAGCAGCGTAGGGGCAGGCCTTGTGGAAGCTTTCTTT

j_gene: TRBJ2-2
v_gene: TRBV5-1
d_gene: TRBD1
CDR3aa: CASSPGQGGTGELFF
CDR3nt: TGCGCCAGCAGCCCCGGACAGGGGGGCACCGGGGAGCTGTTTTTT

j_gene: TRBJ1-1
v_gene: TRBV2
d_gene: TRBD1
CDR3aa: CASSLQGQRGTEAFF
CDR3nt: TGTGCCAGCAGCCTACAGGGGCAAAGGGGGACTGAAGCTTTCTTT

j_gene: TRBJ1-2
v_gene: TRBV7-3
d_gene: NA
CDR3aa: CASSPTAHYGYTF
CDR3nt: TGTGCCAGCAGCCCGACAGCCCACTATGGCTACACCTTC

j_gene: TRBJ1-6
v_gene: TRBV4-3
d_gene: NA
CDR3aa: CASSQGQGPNSPLHF
CDR3nt: TGCGCCAGCAGCCAAGGTCAGGGGCCTAATTCACCCCTCCACTTT

j_gene: TRBJ1-3
v_gene: TRBV14
d_gene: NA
CDR3aa: CASSQVGGVGNTIYF
CDR3nt: TGTGCCAGCAGCCAAGTTGGGGGGGTTGGAAACACCATATATTTT

j_gene: TRBJ2-3
v_gene: TRBV5-1
d_gene: TRBD1
CDR3aa: CASSLVTGAGDTQYF
CDR3nt: TGCGCCAGCAGCTTGGTGACAGGGGCAGGAGATACGCAGTATTTT

j_gene: TRBJ2-5
v_gene: TRBV7-6
d_gene: NA
CDR3aa: CASRGAGQETQYF
CDR3nt: TGTGCCAGCAGGGGCGCGGGGCAAGAGACCCAGTACTTC

j_gene: TRBJ2-5
v_gene: TRBV7-2
d_gene: TRBD1
CDR3aa: CASTLRGQAETQYF
CDR3nt: TGTGCCAGCACTTTAAGAGGACAGGCGGAGACCCAGTACTTC

j_gene: TRBJ1-5
v_gene: TRBV19
d_gene: TRBD1
CDR3aa: CASSVTGGGQPQHF
CDR3nt: TGTGCCAGTAGTGTGACAGGGGGCGGTCAGCCCCAGCATTTT

j_gene: TRBJ1-1
v_gene: TRBV7-9
d_gene: NA
CDR3aa: CASSLKGGGNTEAFF
CDR3nt: TGTGCCAGCAGCTTAAAGGGAGGAGGGAACACTGAAGCTTTCTTT

j_gene: TRBJ2-1
v_gene: TRBV19
d_gene: TRBD2
CDR3aa: CASSTGTSGNGEQFF
CDR3nt: TGTGCCAGTAGTACGGGGACTAGCGGGAATGGTGAGCAGTTCTTC

j_gene: TRBJ1-3
v_gene: TRBV4-2
d_gene: NA
CDR3aa: CASSQVPSSGNTIYF
CDR3nt: TGTGCCAGCAGCCAAGTCCCCAGCTCTGGAAACACCATATATTTT